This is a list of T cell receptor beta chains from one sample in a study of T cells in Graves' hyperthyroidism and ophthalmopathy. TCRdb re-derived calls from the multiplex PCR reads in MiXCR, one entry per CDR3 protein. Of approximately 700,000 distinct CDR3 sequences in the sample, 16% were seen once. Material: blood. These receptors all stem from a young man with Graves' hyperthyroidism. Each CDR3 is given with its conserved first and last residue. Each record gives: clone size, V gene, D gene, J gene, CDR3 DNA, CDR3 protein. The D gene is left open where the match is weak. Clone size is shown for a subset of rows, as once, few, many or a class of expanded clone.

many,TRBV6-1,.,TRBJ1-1,TGTGCCAGCAGTAACACACCAATAACGAACACTGAAGCTTTCTTT,CASSNTPITNTEAFF
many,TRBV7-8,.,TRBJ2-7,TGTGCCAGCAGCCTGTACCGAACTCGCTCCTACGAGCAGTACTTC,CASSLYRTRSYEQYF
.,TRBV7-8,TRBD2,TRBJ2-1,TGTGCCAGCAGCTTAGGTGACGGCGGGAGGGCCGACAATGAGCAGTTCTTC,CASSLGDGGRADNEQFF
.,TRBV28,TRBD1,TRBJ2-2,TGTGCCAGCAGGCGCTGGACAGGGGACACCGGGGAGCTGTTTTTT,CASRRWTGDTGELFF
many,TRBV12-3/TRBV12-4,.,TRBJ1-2,TGTGCCAGCAGTTTACCACCGGGACGGAGTGCCTATGCTGGCTACACCTTC,CASSLPPGRSAYAGYTF
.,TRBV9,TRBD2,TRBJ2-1,TGTGCCAGCAGCGTAGTCCCGGGACTAGCGGGGGATAATGAGCAGTTCTTC,CASSVVPGLAGDNEQFF
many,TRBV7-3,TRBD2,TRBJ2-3,TGTGCCAGCAGCTTAGAGGCGGGAGCAGTAGATACGCAGTATTTT,CASSLEAGAVDTQYF
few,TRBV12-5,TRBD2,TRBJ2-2,TGTGCTAGTGGCGAGACTAGCGGGAGTCTCGGCACCGGGGAGCTGTTTTTT,CASGETSGSLGTGELFF
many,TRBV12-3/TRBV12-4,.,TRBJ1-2,TGTGCCAGCAGTTTGGGGGGACGAGGCTATGGCTACACCTTC,CASSLGGRGYGYTF
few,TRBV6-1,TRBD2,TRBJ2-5,TGTGCCAGCAGCCTACCAGGACTAGCGGGAGTAGGGGAGACCCAGTACTTC,CASSLPGLAGVGETQYF
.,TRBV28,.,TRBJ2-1,TGTGCCAGCAGCCCCGGACCTGTCAATGAGCAGTTCTTC,CASSPGPVNEQFF
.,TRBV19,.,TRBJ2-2,TGTGCCAGTAGTTTTTTTATGCACACCGGGGAGCTGTTTTTT,CASSFFMHTGELFF
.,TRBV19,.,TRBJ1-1,TGTGCCAGTAGTATGGAAGGGGCGTGGGGCACTGAAGCTTTCTTT,CASSMEGAWGTEAFF
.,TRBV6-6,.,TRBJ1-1,TGTGCCAGCAGTTACTTCTGGAACACTGAAGCTTTCTTT,CASSYFWNTEAFF
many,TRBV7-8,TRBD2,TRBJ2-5,TGTGCCAGCAGCTTACTGGGACTAGGGAGTTTGGCGGAGACCCAGTACTTC,CASSLLGLGSLAETQYF
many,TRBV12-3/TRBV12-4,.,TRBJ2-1,TGTGCCAGCACTACCCGAGTTAGCGGATCCAACAATGAGCAGTTCTTC,CASTTRVSGSNNEQFF
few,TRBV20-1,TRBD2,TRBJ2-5,TGCAGTGCTAAACTAGCGGGAGTGCTGGGGACCCAGTACTTC,CSAKLAGVLGTQYF
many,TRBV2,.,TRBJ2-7,TGTGCCAGCAGCGTGGGCTCCTACGAGCAGTACTTC,CASSVGSYEQYF
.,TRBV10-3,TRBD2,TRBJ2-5,TGTGCCATCAGGCTAGCGGGAGAAGAGACCCAGTACTTC,CAIRLAGEETQYF
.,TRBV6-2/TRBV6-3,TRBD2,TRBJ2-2,TGTGCCAGCAGTTCTAGGCTAGCGGGAGTTCTAACCGGGGAGCTGTTTTTT,CASSSRLAGVLTGELFF
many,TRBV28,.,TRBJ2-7,TGTGCCAGCAGTTCCTCGGGCCACACCGAAACCTACGAGCAGTACTTC,CASSSSGHTETYEQYF
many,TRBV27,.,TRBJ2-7,TGTGCCAGCAGTTTAGCCGTCTCCTACGAGCAGTACTTC,CASSLAVSYEQYF
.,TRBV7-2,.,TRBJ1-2,TGTGCCAGCAGCCCATTAAAGGGGCTCAATTACTATGGCTACACCTTC,CASSPLKGLNYYGYTF
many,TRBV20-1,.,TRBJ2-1,TGCGGCGGGAGGACAGGGTACAATGAGCAGTTCTTC,CGGRTGYNEQFF
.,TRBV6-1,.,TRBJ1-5,TGTGCCAGCAGTGGGAATAGCAATCAGCCCCAGCATTTT,CASSGNSNQPQHF
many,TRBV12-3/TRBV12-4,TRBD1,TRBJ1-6,TGTGCCAGCAGTTTAGATACAGGGGGCAGTTCACCCCTCCACTTT,CASSLDTGGSSPLHF
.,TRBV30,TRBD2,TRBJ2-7,TGTGCCTGGTCCCGGGGGGTTAGCGGGAGGTCGCCCTACGAGCAGTACTTC,CAWSRGVSGRSPYEQYF
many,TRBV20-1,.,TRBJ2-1,TGCAGTGCTAGACCCGGGACTCAGGTTGGAGGTGAGCAGTTCTTC,CSARPGTQVGGEQFF
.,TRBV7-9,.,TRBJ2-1,TGTGCCAGCAGCTTAGCTCGGCAGGACGAGCAGTTCTTC,CASSLARQDEQFF
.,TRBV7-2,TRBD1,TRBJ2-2,TGTGCCAGCACCTTAGGACAGGGGCTTACCGGGGAGCTGTTTTTT,CASTLGQGLTGELFF
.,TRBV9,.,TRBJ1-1,TGTGCCAGCAGCGTAGATCCGGGTAGGACTGAAGCTTTCTTT,CASSVDPGRTEAFF
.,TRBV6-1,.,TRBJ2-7,TGTGCCAGCAGTGAAAGTTTCTTCTACGAGCAGTACTTC,CASSESFFYEQYF
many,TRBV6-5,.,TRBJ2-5,TGTGCCAGCAGTTACGACAGAATGGAAGAGACCCAGTACTTC,CASSYDRMEETQYF
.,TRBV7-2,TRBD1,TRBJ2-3,TGTGCCAGCAGCTTGGACAGGGTCTCGAATACGCAGTATTTT,CASSLDRVSNTQYF
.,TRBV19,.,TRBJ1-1,TGTGCCAGTAGTATATTGAGAGATACCACTGAAGCTTTCTTT,CASSILRDTTEAFF
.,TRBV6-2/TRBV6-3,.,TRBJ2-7,TGTGCCAGCAGTTACGGGTCTAGCTGGGCCTACGAGCAGTACTTC,CASSYGSSWAYEQYF
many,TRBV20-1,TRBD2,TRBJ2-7,TGCAGTGCTAAACTAGCGGGAGGTATCAACGAGCAGTACTTC,CSAKLAGGINEQYF